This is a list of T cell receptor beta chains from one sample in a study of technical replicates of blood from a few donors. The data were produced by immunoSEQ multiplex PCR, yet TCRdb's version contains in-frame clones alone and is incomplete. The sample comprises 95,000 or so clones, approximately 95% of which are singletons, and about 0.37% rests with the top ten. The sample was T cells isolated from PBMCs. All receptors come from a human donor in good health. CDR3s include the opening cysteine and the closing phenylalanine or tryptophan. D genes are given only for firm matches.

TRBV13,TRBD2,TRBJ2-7,TGTGCCAGCAGCTGGGGACTAGCGGGCTACGAGCAGTACTTC,CASSWGLAGYEQYF
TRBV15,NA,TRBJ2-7,TGTGCCACCAGTCCGACTGGTTGGGTATCAAGCTACGAGCAGTACTTC,CATSPTGWVSSYEQYF
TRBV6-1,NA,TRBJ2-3,TGTGCCACCATTTCCGGGACTAGCACAGATACGCAGTATTTT,CATISGTSTDTQYF
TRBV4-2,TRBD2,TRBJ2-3,TGTGCCAGCAGCCAGAGGGGAGGGCGAACAGATACGCAGTATTTT,CASSQRGGRTDTQYF
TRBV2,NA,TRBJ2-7,TGTGCCAGCATAACCGGGTCCTTCTTCGTTCCCTACGAGCAGTACTTC,CASITGSFFVPYEQYF
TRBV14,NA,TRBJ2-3,TGTGCCAGCAGCCAAGGGGCCTATACGCAGTATTTT,CASSQGAYTQYF
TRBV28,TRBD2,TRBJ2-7,TGTGCCAGCACCCTATCACTAGCGGGAAGGAACGAGCAGTACTTC,CASTLSLAGRNEQYF
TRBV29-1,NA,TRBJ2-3,TGCAGCGTTGAACCCGCGGTAGGCACAGATACGCAGTATTTT,CSVEPAVGTDTQYF
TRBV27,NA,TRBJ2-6,TGTGCCAGCAGTTTCGGAGGGGTTGTCAACGTCCTGACTTTC,CASSFGGVVNVLTF
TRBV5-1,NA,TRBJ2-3,TGCGCCAGCAGCTTGGGACTAGTAAGCACAGATACGCAGTATTTT,CASSLGLVSTDTQYF